These 15 T cell receptor beta chains originate from one sample sequenced in a study of cytomegalovirus exposure and HLA in healthy donors. 13 Jbeta primers and 60 Vbeta primers were used for the PCR. This table comes from immunoSEQ multiplex PCR, and its TCRdb copy is limited to in-frame clones, with some not included. This sample has some 160,000 clones, with under 85% found just once. The sequencing input was PBMCs. Receptors originate from a woman aged 18-29 years in good health and CMV-seropositive.

The CDR3 nucleotides read TGTGCCAGCAGCCCGCGGGCGGGCGAGCAGTACTTC. It specifies CASSPRAGEQYF. The chain joins TRBV7-2 to TRBJ2-7; perhaps TRBD2 as D (5 bases). The germline gives CDR1 SGHTA, CDR2 FQGNSA. V lost 5 bases to trimming and J lost 6 bases, with 11 bases between them. This CDR3 has 12 residues.

This clone was counted a few times. This chain uses TRBV15 with TRBJ1-2, with TRBD1 matching over 10 bases. The CDR3 extends over 15 amino acids. Germline V lookup: CDR1 LNHNV, CDR2 YYDKDF (reference sequence). With 2 bases clipped from V and 7 bases from J, the junction kept 7 bases outside the gene matches. The CDR3 protein is CATSRMTGGIGGYTF. The CDR3 bases are TGTGCCACCAGCAGAATGACAGGGGGCATCGGTGGCTACACCTTC.

This clone appeared a single time. The chain uses TRBV13 and TRBJ1-3; no firm D call. The CDR3 totals 14 residues. V shed 4 bases and J shed 0 bases, with 7 bases lying between them. Germline-derived CDR1 and CDR2 are PRHDT and FYEKMQ (reference sequence). The CDR3 reads CASSSTSSGNTIYF. The CDR3 region has the DNA TGTGCCAGCAGCTCTACTAGCTCTGGAAACACCATATATTTT.

The chain links TRBV18 to TRBJ1-6; 8 nucleotides line up with TRBD1. Germline trimming cut 6 bases from V and 11 bases from J; bases unmatched to any gene: 12. Germline V gene data show CDR1 as KGHSH and CDR2 as LQKENI. The CDR3 runs 15 residues. CDR3 residues: CASSPRQGAEPPLHF. The CDR3 DNA sequence: TGTGCCAGCTCCCCGAGGCAGGGGGCAGAGCCACCCCTCCACTTT. The entire variable domain, with the rest obtained from reference TRBV18 and TRBJ1-6, is as follows: NAGVMQNPRHLVRRRGQEARLRCSPMKGHSHVYWYRQLPEEGLKFMVYLQKENIIDESGMPKERFSAEFPKEGPSILRIQQVVRGDSAAYFCASSPRQGAEPPLHFGNGTRLTVT.

The chain recombines TRBV19 with TRBJ2-1; unclear D gene. V lost 0 bases to trimming and J lost 0 bases, with 12 bases between them. The CDR3 runs to 17 residues. From germline, CDR1 is LNHDA and CDR2 SQIVND (reference sequence). The CDR3 region is CASSIDLLASSYNEQFF. As DNA, the CDR3 is TGTGCCAGTAGTATAGATCTCCTCGCTAGCTCCTACAATGAGCAGTTCTTC.

The rearrangement uses TRBV5-4 and TRBJ2-1; 8 nucleotides match TRBD1. Germline V gives CDR1 SGHNT, CDR2 YYREEE (reference sequence). Losses at the gene ends were 2 bases for V and 7 bases for J; bases not matched to a gene: 5. This CDR3 comprises 14 residues. The CDR3 is CASSFLGQGNEQFF. As DNA, the CDR3 is TGTGCCAGCAGCTTTCTAGGACAGGGAAATGAGCAGTTCTTC. The full variable domain, completed using reference TRBV5-4 and TRBJ2-1, is ETGVTQSPTHLIKTRGQQVTLRCSSQSGHNTVSWYQQALGQGPQFIFQYYREEENGRGNFPPRFSGLQFPNYSSELNVNALELDDSALYLCASSFLGQGNEQFFGPGTRLTVL.

This clone occurred a few times. The rearrangement uses TRBV6-5 and TRBJ2-3, with 13 nucleotides matching TRBD2. The V gene end was trimmed by 4 bases and the J gene end by 7 bases; junction bases not matched to a gene: 5. Germline loops: CDR1 MNHEY, CDR2 SVGAGI. The length of the CDR3 is 15 residues. The CDR3 DNA reads TGTGCCAGCAGTTCCCGGACTAGCGGGGGACATACGCAGTATTTT. As protein: CASSSRTSGGHTQYF.

This clone was seen just once. The CDR3 is CASSQFRGTNEQFF. The CDR3 region has the DNA TGCGCCAGCAGCCAATTCCGGGGGACTAATGAGCAGTTCTTC. The chain joins TRBV4-3 to TRBJ2-1; possible D gene TRBD2, 6 bases. Germline V gene lookup returns CDR1 LGHNA and CDR2 YSLEER. CDR3 size: 14 residues. Trimming shortened V by 2 bases and J by 7 bases, and 12 bases separated the two germline ends.

The CDR3 protein is CASSILRANYGYTF. The CDR3 DNA follows: TGTGCCAGTAGTATTCTACGAGCTAACTATGGCTACACCTTC. V usage is TRBV19 and J usage is TRBJ1-2, with D unclear. V was shortened by 3 bases and J by 0 bases, with 8 bases between the two germline ends. Germline V lookup: CDR1 LNHDA, CDR2 SQIVND (reference sequence). This CDR3 spans 14 amino acids.

The rearrangement links TRBV19 to TRBJ1-5; maybe TRBD1 (6 bases). V lost 6 bases and J lost 2, with 14 bases in between. CDR3 size: 15 residues. CDR1 is LNHDA and CDR2 is SQIVND in the germline V gene (reference sequence). CDR3: CASSFRQVGNQPQHF. CDR3 coding DNA: TGTGCCAGTAGCTTCAGACAGGTTGGCAATCAGCCCCAGCATTTT. Together with reference TRBV19 and TRBJ1-5, the CDR3 gives the full variable domain: DGGITQSPKYLFRKEGQNVTLSCEQNLNHDAMYWYRQDPGQGLRLIYYSQIVNDFQKGDIAEGYSVSREKKESFPLTVTSAQKNPTAFYLCASSFRQVGNQPQHFGDGTRLSIL.

The chain employs TRBV11-2 and TRBJ2-1, with unresolved D. Germline CDR1 reads SGHAT; CDR2 reads FQNNGV. V lost 5 bases, J lost 4 bases, and 6 bases lay in between. This CDR3 is 12 amino acids long. CDR3 nucleotides: TGTGCCAGCAGCATAGCTTACAATGAGCAGTTCTTC. This codes for CASSIAYNEQFF.

The J gene is TRBJ2-3, the V gene TRBV9; D is perhaps TRBD2 (6 bases). The CDR3 extends over 16 amino acids. Per germline, CDR1 SGDLS and CDR2 YYNGEE. V was pared by 0 bases and J by 3 bases, with 14 bases between. The CDR3: CASSVVSSGATDTQYF. The CDR3 region has the DNA TGTGCCAGCAGCGTAGTGAGTAGCGGTGCTACAGATACGCAGTATTTT. Complete variable domain (other parts from reference TRBV9 and TRBJ2-3): DSGVTQTPKHLITATGQRVTLRCSPRSGDLSVYWYQQSLDQGLQFLIQYYNGEERAKGNILERFSAQQFPDLHSELNLSSLELGDSALYFCASSVVSSGATDTQYFGPGTRLTVL.

This clone was seen only a few times. The rearrangement uses TRBV7-9 and TRBJ1-4; 8 positions match TRBD1. With V trimmed by 4 bases and J by 8 bases, 6 bases remained unmatched. The CDR3 has 14 residues. Germline V gene sequence: CDR1 SEHNR, CDR2 FQNEAQ (reference sequence). The CDR3 sequence is CASSSTGVGEKLFF. The CDR3 DNA reads TGTGCCAGCAGCTCGACAGGGGTGGGGGAAAAACTGTTTTTT.

This clone came up a few times. V is TRBV5-1 and J is TRBJ2-5; 14 bases fit TRBD2. V lost 4 bases to trimming and J lost 2 bases; unmatched junction nucleotides: 10. This CDR3 is 18 amino acids long. Germline loops: CDR1 SGHRS, CDR2 YFSETQ. The CDR3 loop reads CASSDPRLAGGRQETQYF. The CDR3 region has the DNA TGCGCCAGCAGCGACCCTCGACTAGCGGGGGGGCGGCAAGAGACCCAGTACTTC.

This chain joins TRBV6-5 and TRBJ1-1; D ambiguous. The CDR3 sequence is 13 residues long. With 2 bases removed from V and 7 bases from J, the gap between germline ends came to 11 bases. Germline V lookup: CDR1 MNHEY, CDR2 SVGAGI. CDR3 in DNA: TGTGCCAGCAGTTACGCCCGGACTTATGAAGCTTTCTTT. This sequence encodes CASSYARTYEAFF.